This T cell receptor beta chain was profiled in a study of blood T cell repertoires in COVID-19. Study summary: Samples of COVID-19 (acute and convalescent) were obtained from the United States, Italy and Spain.

Sequencing used immunoSEQ multiplex PCR; TCRdb keeps in-frame clones, though not all of them. The sample has 120,000 to 150,000 clones; approximately 78% are singletons. Trimming left V 3 bases short and J 5 bases short, with 16 bases between. CDR1 is LGHNA and CDR2 is YNFKEQ in the germline V gene. CDR3 length: 15 residues. The sequencing input was peripheral blood. The origin of this receptor is a woman older than 75 with acute or convalescent COVID-19. V gene TRBV4-2 combines with J gene TRBJ2-5, with a tentative D call TRBD2 (5 bases). CDR3 protein: CASSQVLGARETQYF. In nucleotides, the CDR3 is TGTGCCAGCAGCCAGGTGTTGGGAGCCAGGGAGACCCAGTACTTC.